The T cell receptor (beta chain) described here comes from a study of neoadjuvant anti-PD-1 for oral cavity cancer. The wider study: Non-progressing patients received a fourth nivolumab dose near day 43, then surgery on days 50-56. Findings and limits, study-wide: Pretreatment Treg/Th17 ratio correlated inversely with post-treatment tumor clonality. Only three patients per response group were TCR-analyzed; validation needed.

Stated time point: after neoadjuvant nivolumab, at surgical resection. CDR1 and CDR2 (germline): SGHNT, YYREEE (reference sequence). The CDR3 is 14 amino acids. Trimming removed 3 bases from V and 7 bases from J, with 17 bases in between. Points on this clone: No antigen is known for it.

Data came from immunoSEQ multiplex PCR; TCRdb stores just in-frame clones and leaves some out. The table lists more than 12,000 clones, about 74% of them singletons. This clonotype was sampled from a person aged 35 to 85 with oral cavity squamous cell carcinoma. The sequencing used PBMCs, collected after nivolumab (anti-PD-1) treatment. The chain combines TRBV5-4 with TRBJ2-7, with D perhaps TRBD2 (6 bases). The CDR3 loop reads CASSSPLAPLEQYF. DNA of the CDR3: TGTGCCAGCAGCTCCCCCCTAGCGCCATTGGAGCAGTACTTC.